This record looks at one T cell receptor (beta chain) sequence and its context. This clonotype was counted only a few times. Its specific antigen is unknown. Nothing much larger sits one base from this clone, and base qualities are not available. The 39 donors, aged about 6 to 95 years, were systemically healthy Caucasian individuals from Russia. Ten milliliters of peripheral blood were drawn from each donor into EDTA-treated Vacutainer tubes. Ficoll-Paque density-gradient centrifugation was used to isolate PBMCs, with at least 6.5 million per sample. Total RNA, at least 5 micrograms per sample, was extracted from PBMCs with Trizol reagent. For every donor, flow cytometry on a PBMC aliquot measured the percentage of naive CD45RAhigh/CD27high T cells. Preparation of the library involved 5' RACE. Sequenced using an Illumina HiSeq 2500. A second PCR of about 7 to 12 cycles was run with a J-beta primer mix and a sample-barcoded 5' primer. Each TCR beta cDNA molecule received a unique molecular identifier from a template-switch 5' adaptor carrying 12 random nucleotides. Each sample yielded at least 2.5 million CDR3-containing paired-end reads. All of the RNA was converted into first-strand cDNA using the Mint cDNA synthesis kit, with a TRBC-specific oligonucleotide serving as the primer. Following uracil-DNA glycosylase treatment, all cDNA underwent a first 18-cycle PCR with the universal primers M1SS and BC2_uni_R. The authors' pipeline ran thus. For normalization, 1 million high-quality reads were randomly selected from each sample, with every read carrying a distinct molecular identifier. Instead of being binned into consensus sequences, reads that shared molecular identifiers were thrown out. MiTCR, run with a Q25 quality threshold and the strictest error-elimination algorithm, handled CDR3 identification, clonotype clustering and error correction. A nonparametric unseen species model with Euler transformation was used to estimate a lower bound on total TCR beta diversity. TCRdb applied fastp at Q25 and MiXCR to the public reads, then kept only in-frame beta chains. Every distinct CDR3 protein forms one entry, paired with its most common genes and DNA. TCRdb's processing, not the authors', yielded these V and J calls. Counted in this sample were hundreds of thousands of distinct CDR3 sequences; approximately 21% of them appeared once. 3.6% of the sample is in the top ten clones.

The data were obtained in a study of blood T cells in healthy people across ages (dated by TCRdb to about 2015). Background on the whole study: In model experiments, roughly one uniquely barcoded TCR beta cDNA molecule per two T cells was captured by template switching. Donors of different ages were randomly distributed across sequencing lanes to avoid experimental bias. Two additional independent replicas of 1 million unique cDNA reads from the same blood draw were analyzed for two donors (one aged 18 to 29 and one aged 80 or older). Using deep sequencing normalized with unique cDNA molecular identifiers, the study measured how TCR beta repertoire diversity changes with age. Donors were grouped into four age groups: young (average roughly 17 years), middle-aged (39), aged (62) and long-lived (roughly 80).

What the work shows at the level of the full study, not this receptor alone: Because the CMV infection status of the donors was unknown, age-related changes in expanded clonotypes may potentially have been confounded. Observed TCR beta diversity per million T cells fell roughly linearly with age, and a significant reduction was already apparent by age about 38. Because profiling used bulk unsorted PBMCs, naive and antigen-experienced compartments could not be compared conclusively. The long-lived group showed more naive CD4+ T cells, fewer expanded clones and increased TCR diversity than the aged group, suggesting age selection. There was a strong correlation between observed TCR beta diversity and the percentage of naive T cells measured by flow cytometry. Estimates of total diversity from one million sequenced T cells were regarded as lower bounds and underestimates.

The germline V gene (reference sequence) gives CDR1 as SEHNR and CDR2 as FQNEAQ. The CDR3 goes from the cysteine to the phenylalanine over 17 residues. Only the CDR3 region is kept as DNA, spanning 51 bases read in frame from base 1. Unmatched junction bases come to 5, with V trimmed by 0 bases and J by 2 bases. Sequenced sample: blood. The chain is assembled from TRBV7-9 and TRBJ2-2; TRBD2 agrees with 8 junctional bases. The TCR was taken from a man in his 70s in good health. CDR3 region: CASSLATSGGNTGELFF. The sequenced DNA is TGTGCCAGCAGCTTAGCCACTAGCGGAGGCAACACCGGGGAGCTGTTTTTT.